The 4 T cell receptor beta chains given below trace back to one sample, sequenced in a study of blood T cell repertoires in COVID-19. Profiling relied on immunoSEQ multiplex PCR, and the TCRdb table lists in-frame clones only, not all of them. The table shows 15,000 to 20,000 clones, with around 85% occurring only once. What was sequenced was peripheral blood. These receptors came from a man aged 35 to 55 with active or convalescent COVID-19.

The V gene is TRBV3-1 (or the pseudogene TRBV3-2), the J gene TRBJ1-6; D unresolved. This CDR3 contains 17 residues. V lost 2 bases, J lost 6 bases, and 17 bases lay in between. Germline V gene sequence: CDR1 LGHDT, CDR2 YNNKEL (reference sequence). The CDR3: CASSQKIGVRGNSPLHF. The CDR3 coding sequence is TGTGCCAGCAGCCAAAAAATCGGGGTCCGGGGTAATTCACCCCTCCACTTT.

J is TRBJ1-1 and V is TRBV6-5, with a weak D call TRBD1 (6 bases). Germline assignment: CDR1 MNHEY and CDR2 SVGAGI. The CDR3 is 13 amino acids. V was shortened by 7 bases and J by 4 bases, with 13 bases between the two germline ends. The CDR3 DNA reads as TGTGCCAGCATCACAGGGTCAGGCACTGAAGCTTTCTTT. Its translation is CASITGSGTEAFF.

The V call is TRBV5-6, the J call TRBJ1-3; 8 bases fit TRBD1. CDR3 length equals 16 residues. The germline CDR1 and CDR2 sequences are SGHDT and YYEEEE. V trimming: 0 bases; J trimming: 0 bases; junction bases outside the gene matches: 2. The CDR3 loop reads CASSLGTGFSGNTIYF. Here the CDR3 DNA reads TGTGCCAGCAGCTTGGGGACAGGGTTCTCTGGAAACACCATATATTTT.

The chain is built from TRBV5-8 and TRBJ1-4, with 9 bases identical to TRBD1. Trimming took 3 bases from V and 8 from J; bases not matched to a gene: 8. This CDR3 has 15 residues. Germline-derived CDR1 and CDR2 are SGHTS and YDEGEE. The CDR3 bases are TGTGCCAGCAGCTCACCCGGGACAGGGTTCGAAAAACTGTTTTTT. Its protein product is CASSSPGTGFEKLFF.